The clone carrying this T cell receptor (beta chain) was recorded many times. Time point meaning: persistent/refractory GD, antithyroid drugs over 5 years with positive TRAb. Making the TCR library involved RNA that had been extracted from PBMCs. As a group, patients came from one endocrinology department in Xi'an, China. These data originate in a study of regulatory T cells in long-lasting Graves disease. Arm-PCR of CDR3 regions and iRepertoire HTBI primers were the basis on which TCR beta libraries were built. Original analysis: Identification yielded approximately 66 TRBV and over eleven TRBJ segments across samples. TCRdb used MiXCR to reprocess the multiplex PCR reads, holding one entry per CDR3 protein. The V and J calls follow TCRdb's processing rather than the paper's. The sample contains about 300,000 distinct CDR3 sequences, 22% of which appear only once. The CDR3 totals 16 residues. Germline CDR1 MDHEN, CDR2 SYDVKM. Trimming cost V 5 bases and J 5 bases, with 19 bases left between them.

This chain joins TRBV28 and TRBJ1-5, with D perhaps TRBD1 (5 bases). Source: peripheral blood mononuclear cells (PBMCs), taken when the disease was refractory, from a patient treated with antithyroid drugs. The sequence was collected from a female donor with Graves disease. The CDR3 region has the DNA TGTGCCAGCAGTCCAGGGCCCCAACTCTGGTATCAGCCCCAGCATTTT. Translated, it gives CASSPGPQLWYQPQHF.